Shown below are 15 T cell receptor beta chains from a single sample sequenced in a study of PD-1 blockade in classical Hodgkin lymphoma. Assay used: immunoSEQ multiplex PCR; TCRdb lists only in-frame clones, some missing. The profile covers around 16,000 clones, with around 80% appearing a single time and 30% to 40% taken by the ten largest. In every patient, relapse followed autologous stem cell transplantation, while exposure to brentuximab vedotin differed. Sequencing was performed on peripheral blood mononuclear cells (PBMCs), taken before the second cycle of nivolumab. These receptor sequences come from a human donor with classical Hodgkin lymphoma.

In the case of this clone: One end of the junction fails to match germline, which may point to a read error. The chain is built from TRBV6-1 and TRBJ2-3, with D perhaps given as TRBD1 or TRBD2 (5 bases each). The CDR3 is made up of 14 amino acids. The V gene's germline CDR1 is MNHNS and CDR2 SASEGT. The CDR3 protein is CASSEPGSTGTQYF. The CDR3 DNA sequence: TGTGCCAGCAGTGAACCTGGGAGCACAGGTACGCAGTATTTT.

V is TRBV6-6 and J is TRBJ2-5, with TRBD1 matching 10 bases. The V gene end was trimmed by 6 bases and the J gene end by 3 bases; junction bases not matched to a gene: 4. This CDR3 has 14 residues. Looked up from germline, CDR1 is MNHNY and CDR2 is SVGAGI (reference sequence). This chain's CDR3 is CASRVDRGKETQYF. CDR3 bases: TGTGCCAGCAGGGTGGACAGGGGGAAAGAGACCCAGTACTTC.

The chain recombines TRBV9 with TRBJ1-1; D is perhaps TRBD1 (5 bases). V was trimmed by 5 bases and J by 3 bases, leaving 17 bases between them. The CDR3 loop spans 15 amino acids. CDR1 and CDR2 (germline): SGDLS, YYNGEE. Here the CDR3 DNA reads TGTGCCAGCAGTCCTTCCGGGGGTCCGTACACTGAAGCTTTCTTT. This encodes CASSPSGGPYTEAFF. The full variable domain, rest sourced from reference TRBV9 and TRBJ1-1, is DSGVTQTPKHLITATGQRVTLRCSPRSGDLSVYWYQQSLDQGLQFLIQYYNGEERAKGNILERFSAQQFPDLHSELNLSSLELGDSALYFCASSPSGGPYTEAFFGQGTRLTVV.

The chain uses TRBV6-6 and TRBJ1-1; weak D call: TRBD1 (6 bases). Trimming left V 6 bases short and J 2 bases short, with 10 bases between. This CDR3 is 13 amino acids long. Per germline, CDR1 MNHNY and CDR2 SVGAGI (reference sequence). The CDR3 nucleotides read TGTGCCAGCAGCTTACAGGGTAACACTGAAGCTTTCTTT. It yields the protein CASSLQGNTEAFF.

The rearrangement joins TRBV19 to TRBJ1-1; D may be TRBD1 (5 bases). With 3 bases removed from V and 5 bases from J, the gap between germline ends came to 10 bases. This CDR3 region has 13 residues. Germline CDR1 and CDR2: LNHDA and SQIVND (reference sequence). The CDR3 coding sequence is TGTGCCAGTAGTATCGGGGCATCTACTGAAGCTTTCTTT. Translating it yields CASSIGASTEAFF.

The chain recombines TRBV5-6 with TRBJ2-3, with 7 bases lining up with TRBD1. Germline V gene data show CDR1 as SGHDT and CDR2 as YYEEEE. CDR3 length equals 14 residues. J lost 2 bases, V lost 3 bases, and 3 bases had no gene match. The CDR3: CASSSGTVTDTQYF. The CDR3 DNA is TGTGCCAGCAGCTCCGGGACAGTCACAGATACGCAGTATTTT.

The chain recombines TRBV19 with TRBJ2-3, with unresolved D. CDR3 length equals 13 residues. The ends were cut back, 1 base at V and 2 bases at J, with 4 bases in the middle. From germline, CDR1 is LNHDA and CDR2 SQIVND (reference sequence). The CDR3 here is CASSIGATDTQYF. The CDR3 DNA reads TGTGCCAGTAGTATAGGGGCCACAGATACGCAGTATTTT.

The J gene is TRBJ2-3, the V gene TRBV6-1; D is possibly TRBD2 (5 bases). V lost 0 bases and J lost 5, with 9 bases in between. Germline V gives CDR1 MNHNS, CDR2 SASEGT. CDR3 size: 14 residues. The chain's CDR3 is CASSEAGGVDTQYF. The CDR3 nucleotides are TGTGCCAGCAGTGAAGCAGGAGGTGTAGATACGCAGTATTTT.

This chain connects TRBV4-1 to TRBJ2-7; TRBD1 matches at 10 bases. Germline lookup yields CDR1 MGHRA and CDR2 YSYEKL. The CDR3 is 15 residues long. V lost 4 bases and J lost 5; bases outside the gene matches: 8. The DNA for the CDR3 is TGCGCCAGCAGCCGATCTGGGACAGGGGACCACGAGCAGTACTTC. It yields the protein CASSRSGTGDHEQYF.

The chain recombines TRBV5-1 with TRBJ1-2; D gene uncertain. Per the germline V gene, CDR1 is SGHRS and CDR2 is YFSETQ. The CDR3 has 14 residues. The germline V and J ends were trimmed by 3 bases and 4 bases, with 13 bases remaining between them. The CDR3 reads CASSSPLAGYGYTF. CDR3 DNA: TGCGCCAGCAGCTCACCGCTGGCGGGCTATGGCTACACCTTC.

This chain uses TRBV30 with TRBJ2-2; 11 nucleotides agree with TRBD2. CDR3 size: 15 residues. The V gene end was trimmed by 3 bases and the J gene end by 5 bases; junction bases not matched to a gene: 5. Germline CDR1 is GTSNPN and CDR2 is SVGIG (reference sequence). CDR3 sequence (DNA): TGTGCCTGGAGATTGTCTAGCGGGGGGACCGGGGAGCTGTTTTTT. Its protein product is CAWRLSSGGTGELFF. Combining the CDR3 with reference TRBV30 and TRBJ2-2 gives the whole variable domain SQTIHQWPATLVQPVGSPLSLECTVEGTSNPNLYWYRQAAGRGLQLLFYSVGIGQISSEVPQNLSASRPQDRQFILSSKKLLLSDSGFYLCAWRLSSGGTGELFFGEGSRLTVL.

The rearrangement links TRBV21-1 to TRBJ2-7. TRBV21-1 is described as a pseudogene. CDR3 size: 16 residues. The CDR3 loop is CASRDAIVHVLDEQYF. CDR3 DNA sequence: TGTGCCAGCAGGGACGCCATAGTACACGTGTTAGACGAGCAGTACTTC.

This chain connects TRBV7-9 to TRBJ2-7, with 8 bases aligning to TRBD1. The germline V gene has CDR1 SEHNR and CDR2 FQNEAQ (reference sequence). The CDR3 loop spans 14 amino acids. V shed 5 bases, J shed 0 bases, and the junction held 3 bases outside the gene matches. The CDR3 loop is CASSPDRDSYEQYF. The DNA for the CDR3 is TGTGCCAGCAGCCCGGACAGGGACTCCTACGAGCAGTACTTC. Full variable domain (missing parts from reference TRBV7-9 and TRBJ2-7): DTGVSQNPRHKITKRGQNVTFRCDPISEHNRLYWYRQTLGQGPEFLTYFQNEAQLEKSRLLSDRFSAERPKGSFSTLEIQRTEQGDSAMYLCASSPDRDSYEQYFGPGTRLTVT.

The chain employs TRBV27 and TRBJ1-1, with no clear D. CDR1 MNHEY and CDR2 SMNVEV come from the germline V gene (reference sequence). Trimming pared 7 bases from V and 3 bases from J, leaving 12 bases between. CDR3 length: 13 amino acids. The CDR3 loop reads CASKLGYHTEAFF. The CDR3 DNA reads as TGTGCCAGCAAACTAGGATATCACACTGAAGCTTTCTTT.

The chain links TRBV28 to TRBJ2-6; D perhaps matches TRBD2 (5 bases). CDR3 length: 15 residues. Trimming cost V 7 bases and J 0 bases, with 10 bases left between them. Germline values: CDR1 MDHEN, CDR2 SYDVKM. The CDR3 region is CASKGGSSGANVLTF. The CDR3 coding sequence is TGTGCCAGCAAAGGAGGATCCTCTGGGGCCAACGTCCTGACTTTC.